Listed below are T cell receptor beta chains from one sample, sequenced in a study of cytomegalovirus exposure and HLA in healthy donors. Using immunoSEQ multiplex PCR, the repertoire was profiled, and TCRdb retains in-frame clones only, with some absent. The sample table includes about 140,000 clones. Sequencing used PBMCs. The receptors derive from a woman aged 18-35 years in good health and CMV-seronegative. Each CDR3 is given with its conserved first and last residue. The D gene is left open where the match is weak.

V: TRBV5-4
length: 15
J: TRBJ1-4
D: TRBD1
DNA: TGTGCCAGCAGCTTAGGACAGGGTCGGGGTGAAAAACTGTTTTTT
CDR3: CASSLGQGRGEKLFF

V: TRBV18
length: 16
J: TRBJ2-1
D: -
DNA: TGTGCCAGCTCACCAAATCCGGGACTTTTAACCAGTGAGCAGTTCTTC
CDR3: CASSPNPGLLTSEQFF

V: TRBV19
length: 13
J: TRBJ1-2
D: -
DNA: TGTGCCAGTAGTATCACGGTAGACTATGGCTACACCTTC
CDR3: CASSITVDYGYTF

V: TRBV7-9
length: 14
J: TRBJ2-2
D: TRBD2
DNA: TGTGCCAGCAGCCCTGGACTAGCCATCGGGGAGCTGTTTTTT
CDR3: CASSPGLAIGELFF

V: TRBV5-1
length: 16
J: TRBJ2-3
D: -
DNA: TGCGCCAGCAGCTCAGGTTCCAGCCCCCCAGGGGATACGCAGTATTTT
CDR3: CASSSGSSPPGDTQYF

V: TRBV5-6
length: 16
J: TRBJ2-5
D: TRBD2
DNA: TGTGCCAGCAGCCAGGGGACTAGCGCTGGGTGGGAGACCCAGTACTTC
CDR3: CASSQGTSAGWETQYF

V: TRBV15
length: 16
J: TRBJ1-3
D: -
DNA: TGTGCCACCAGCAGAGATCCGGGGGTCTCTGGAAACACCATATATTTT
CDR3: CATSRDPGVSGNTIYF

V: TRBV5-1
length: 15
J: TRBJ1-1
D: TRBD1
DNA: TGCGCCAGCAGCCCGCCCGACAGGGGAAGAACTGAAGCTTTCTTT
CDR3: CASSPPDRGRTEAFF

V: TRBV9
length: 14
J: TRBJ2-5
D: -
DNA: TGTGCCAGCAGCCCACCGGACGGGGGAGAGACCCAGTACTTC
CDR3: CASSPPDGGETQYF

V: TRBV27
length: 15
J: TRBJ2-3
D: TRBD1
DNA: TGTGCCAGCTCCCACGGACAGGGAAGTCGAGATACGCAGTATTTT
CDR3: CASSHGQGSRDTQYF

V: TRBV6-1
length: 15
J: TRBJ1-1
D: TRBD1
DNA: TGTGCCAGCAGTGAAGGGACAGGGGTCAACACTGAAGCTTTCTTT
CDR3: CASSEGTGVNTEAFF

V: TRBV29-1
length: 13
J: TRBJ1-5
D: -
DNA: TGCAGCGTTGGGGAGGGATGGAATCAGCCCCAGCATTTT
CDR3: CSVGEGWNQPQHF

V: TRBV7-6
length: 16
J: TRBJ1-4
D: -
DNA: TGTGCCAGCAGTCTTTCGGGCAGGGAACTCAATGAAAAACTGTTTTTT
CDR3: CASSLSGRELNEKLFF

V: TRBV30
length: 14
J: TRBJ1-5
D: -
DNA: TGTGCCTGGAGCCTCCGCCCAGGCAATCAGCCCCAGCATTTT
CDR3: CAWSLRPGNQPQHF

V: TRBV9
length: 14
J: TRBJ2-1
D: -
DNA: TGTGCCAGCAGCGTAGTCGAGAGGCCCAATGAGCAGTTCTTC
CDR3: CASSVVERPNEQFF

V: TRBV10-3
length: 12
J: TRBJ2-1
D: TRBD2
DNA: TGTGCCGGTGGGAGGGCCGGAGATGAGCAGTTCTTC
CDR3: CAGGRAGDEQFF

V: TRBV19
length: 12
J: TRBJ1-2
D: -
DNA: TGTGCCAGTAGTATGGAGGGTCGCGGCTACACCTTC
CDR3: CASSMEGRGYTF

V: TRBV30
length: 15
J: TRBJ2-1
D: -
DNA: TGTGCCTGGACCGGACTATCAAGCTCCTACAATGAGCAGTTCTTC
CDR3: CAWTGLSSSYNEQFF

V: TRBV6-1
length: 14
J: TRBJ1-1
D: TRBD1
DNA: TGTGCCAGCACTATGCCGGGACAGGGACCTGAAGCTTTCTTT
CDR3: CASTMPGQGPEAFF

V: TRBV6-5
length: 15
J: TRBJ1-4
D: -
DNA: TGTGCCAGCAGTTCGCAACAGCCGCAAGTTGAAAAACTGTTTTTT
CDR3: CASSSQQPQVEKLFF

V: TRBV27
length: 11
J: TRBJ1-2
D: -
DNA: TGTGCCAGCAGAACAGGTCCCTTCTACACCTTC
CDR3: CASRTGPFYTF

V: TRBV4-1
length: 18
J: TRBJ2-1
D: TRBD2
DNA: TGCGCCAGCAGCCAAGGGGGACTAGCGGGGGACCTATACAATGAGCAGTTCTTC
CDR3: CASSQGGLAGDLYNEQFF

V: TRBV6-5
length: 14
J: TRBJ1-1
D: TRBD1
DNA: TGTGCCAGCAGTTACAGGGGGCCGGACACTGAAGCTTTCTTT
CDR3: CASSYRGPDTEAFF

V: TRBV4-2
length: 15
J: TRBJ2-1
D: TRBD2
DNA: TGTGCCAGCAGCCCTAGCGGGAATACGTACAATGAGCAGTTCTTC
CDR3: CASSPSGNTYNEQFF

V: TRBV7-6
length: 14
J: TRBJ2-7
D: -
DNA: TGTGCCAGCAGCTACGGGACTGAAGACTACGAGCAGTACTTC
CDR3: CASSYGTEDYEQYF

V: TRBV18
length: 13
J: TRBJ1-1
D: -
DNA: TGTGCCAGCTCACCATATGGAGATACTGAAGCTTTCTTT
CDR3: CASSPYGDTEAFF

V: TRBV5-3
length: 14
J: TRBJ1-3
D: -
DNA: TGTGCCAGAAGCTTGGCTGGCGGAGGAAACACCATATATTTT
CDR3: CARSLAGGGNTIYF

V: TRBV7-9
length: 14
J: TRBJ2-5
D: -
DNA: TGTGCCAGCAGCCCCCAATCGCTAGAAGAGACCCAGTACTTC
CDR3: CASSPQSLEETQYF

V: TRBV7-9
length: 16
J: TRBJ2-1
D: -
DNA: TGTGCCAGCAGCTTAGGAGCAGGGCCGGTATCCAATGAGCAGTTCTTC
CDR3: CASSLGAGPVSNEQFF

V: TRBV2
length: 14
J: TRBJ2-2
D: -
DNA: TGTGCCAGCAGTGACCGGTCGTACACCGGGGAGCTGTTTTTT
CDR3: CASSDRSYTGELFF

V: TRBV9
length: 14
J: TRBJ1-1
D: -
DNA: TGTGCCAGCAGCGTAACGGGGGAGAACACTGAAGCTTTCTTT
CDR3: CASSVTGENTEAFF

V: TRBV10-3
length: 15
J: TRBJ2-3
D: TRBD1
DNA: TGTGCCATCAAAGGACAGGGAACAGCCACAGATACGCAGTATTTT
CDR3: CAIKGQGTATDTQYF

V: TRBV19
length: 15
J: TRBJ2-6
D: -
DNA: TGTGCCAGTACAACCGGGACATTTGGGGCCAACGTCCTGACTTTC
CDR3: CASTTGTFGANVLTF

V: TRBV30
length: 16
J: TRBJ2-2
D: -
DNA: TGTGCCTGGAGTGATTCAGGGGCGGCGAACACCGGGGAGCTGTTTTTT
CDR3: CAWSDSGAANTGELFF

V: TRBV18
length: 16
J: TRBJ1-1
D: TRBD1
DNA: TGTGCCAGCTCGTTGACCGGGACAGGGGGCTTCTCTGAAGCTTTCTTT
CDR3: CASSLTGTGGFSEAFF

V: TRBV7-2
length: 16
J: TRBJ2-1
D: -
DNA: TGTGCCAGCAGCTTAGTACCTAGCGGTCGAGGGGGTGAGCAGTTCTTC
CDR3: CASSLVPSGRGGEQFF

V: TRBV9
length: 15
J: TRBJ1-1
D: TRBD1
DNA: TGTGCCAGCAGCGATGGACAGGTTTTGGACACTGAAGCTTTCTTT
CDR3: CASSDGQVLDTEAFF

V: TRBV6-5
length: 16
J: TRBJ1-3
D: -
DNA: TGTGCCAGCAGTTACCGGCAGGCCCGCACTGGAAACACCATATATTTT
CDR3: CASSYRQARTGNTIYF

V: TRBV18
length: 15
J: TRBJ1-1
D: TRBD1
DNA: TGTGCCAGCTCACCACGACAGGGCCCGAACACTGAAGCTTTCTTT
CDR3: CASSPRQGPNTEAFF

V: TRBV27
length: 15
J: TRBJ2-5
D: -
DNA: TGTGCCAGCAGTTCGTCAGCAGGGTGGGGAGAGACCCAGTACTTC
CDR3: CASSSSAGWGETQYF

V: TRBV5-5
length: 13
J: TRBJ1-2
D: TRBD1
DNA: TGTGCCAGCAGCGTTGGACAGGGCAACGGCTACACCTTC
CDR3: CASSVGQGNGYTF

V: TRBV6-1
length: 13
J: TRBJ1-1
D: -
DNA: TGTGCCAGCAGTGGTCTGACGGGGGCTGAAGCTTTCTTT
CDR3: CASSGLTGAEAFF

V: TRBV6-5
length: 14
J: TRBJ2-1
D: -
DNA: TGTGCCAGCAGCCCCGATCAGGCGGGTTATGAGCAGTTCTTC
CDR3: CASSPDQAGYEQFF